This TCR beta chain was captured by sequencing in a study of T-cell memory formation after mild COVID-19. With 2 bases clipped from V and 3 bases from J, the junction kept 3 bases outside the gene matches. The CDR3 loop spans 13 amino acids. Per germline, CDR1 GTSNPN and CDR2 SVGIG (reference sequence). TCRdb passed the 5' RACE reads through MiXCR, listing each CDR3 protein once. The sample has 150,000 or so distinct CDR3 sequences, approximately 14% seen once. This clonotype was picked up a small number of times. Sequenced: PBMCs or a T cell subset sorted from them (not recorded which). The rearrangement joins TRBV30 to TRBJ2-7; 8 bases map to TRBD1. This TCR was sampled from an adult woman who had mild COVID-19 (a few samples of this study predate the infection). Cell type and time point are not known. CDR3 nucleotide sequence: TGTGCCTGGAGTTCCGGGACAGGCTACGAGCAGTACTTC. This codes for CAWSSGTGYEQYF. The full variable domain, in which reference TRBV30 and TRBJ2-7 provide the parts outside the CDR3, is SQTIHQWPATLVQPVGSPLSLECTVEGTSNPNLYWYRQAAGRGLQLLFYSVGIGQISSEVPQNLSASRPQDRQFILSSKKLLLSDSGFYLCAWSSGTGYEQYFGPGTRLTVT.